Listed below are T cell receptor beta chains from one sample, sequenced in a study of blood T cell repertoires in COVID-19. Sequencing used immunoSEQ multiplex PCR; TCRdb keeps in-frame clones, though not all of them. This sample carries about 26,000 clones, around 90% of them seen once, and the ten largest clones take about 3%. Input material: peripheral blood. The source is a human donor in a cohort sampled during active COVID-19. CDR3s include the opening cysteine and the closing phenylalanine or tryptophan. The D gene is left open where the match is weak.

j_call: TRBJ2-5; v_call: TRBV20-1; d_call: TRBD2; cdr3_aa: CSASNSGGPQETQYF
j_call: TRBJ1-3; v_call: TRBV10-3; d_call: TRBD1; cdr3_aa: CAISAGQASSGNTIYF
j_call: TRBJ1-2; v_call: TRBV18; d_call: TRBD1; cdr3_aa: CASSPGQGAYGYTF
j_call: TRBJ2-1; v_call: TRBV4-2; d_call: TRBD2; cdr3_aa: CASSQALGGGDSYNEQFF
j_call: TRBJ1-3; v_call: TRBV7-2; d_call: .; cdr3_aa: CASSLDSSGNTIYF
j_call: TRBJ1-4; v_call: TRBV5-1; d_call: .; cdr3_aa: CASSLGRQNEKLFF
j_call: TRBJ2-7; v_call: TRBV6-5; d_call: TRBD2; cdr3_aa: CASRQTSGEISF
j_call: TRBJ2-7; v_call: TRBV6-1; d_call: TRBD2; cdr3_aa: CVSSDIGLAGEWGRVEQYF
j_call: TRBJ1-2; v_call: TRBV5-1; d_call: TRBD1; cdr3_aa: CASLGQGSGYTF
j_call: TRBJ2-5; v_call: TRBV18; d_call: TRBD2; cdr3_aa: CASSPGTRLAGYQETQYF
j_call: TRBJ1-2; v_call: TRBV19; d_call: .; cdr3_aa: CASRFFVGGNYGYTF
j_call: TRBJ1-2; v_call: TRBV6-5; d_call: .; cdr3_aa: CASSLTLLNYGYTF
j_call: TRBJ2-1; v_call: TRBV29-1; d_call: .; cdr3_aa: CSVESRLGRSPSYNEQFF
j_call: TRBJ2-2; v_call: TRBV7-9; d_call: TRBD2; cdr3_aa: CASSQGTSGNTGELFF
j_call: TRBJ2-2; v_call: TRBV19; d_call: TRBD1; cdr3_aa: CASTRQGSTGELFF
j_call: TRBJ2-1; v_call: TRBV5-1; d_call: TRBD2; cdr3_aa: CASSLASGVRDEQFF
j_call: TRBJ1-2; v_call: TRBV5-1; d_call: TRBD1; cdr3_aa: CASSLTGVGPYGYTF
j_call: TRBJ1-2; v_call: TRBV30; d_call: .; cdr3_aa: CAWSVQFYGYTF
j_call: TRBJ2-1; v_call: TRBV19; d_call: .; cdr3_aa: CASSIASQGRQFF
j_call: TRBJ1-2; v_call: TRBV30; d_call: TRBD1; cdr3_aa: CAWSSQGATGYTF
j_call: TRBJ2-7; v_call: TRBV20-1; d_call: .; cdr3_aa: CSASYRVSEQYF
j_call: TRBJ2-3; v_call: TRBV29-1; d_call: TRBD2; cdr3_aa: CSVPPSGHTDTQYF
j_call: TRBJ1-5; v_call: TRBV6-5; d_call: TRBD1; cdr3_aa: CASSRGGQNNQPQHF
j_call: TRBJ1-2; v_call: TRBV4-1; d_call: .; cdr3_aa: CASSPPLLAKRTF
j_call: TRBJ2-7; v_call: TRBV24-1; d_call: TRBD1; cdr3_aa: CATSSPTGRSYEQYF
j_call: TRBJ1-6; v_call: TRBV28; d_call: .; cdr3_aa: CASSRTRDGASPLHF
j_call: TRBJ2-3; v_call: TRBV18; d_call: TRBD2; cdr3_aa: CASSPQRTSGVLTDTQYF
j_call: TRBJ2-1; v_call: TRBV5-4; d_call: TRBD2; cdr3_aa: CASRTLAGVLLGEQFF
j_call: TRBJ2-7; v_call: TRBV4-1; d_call: TRBD2; cdr3_aa: CASSHQSRGGTSYEQYF
j_call: TRBJ1-2; v_call: TRBV28; d_call: .; cdr3_aa: CASTTPQGPYGYTF
j_call: TRBJ2-5; v_call: TRBV30; d_call: TRBD2; cdr3_aa: CAWRRAGGDETQYF
j_call: TRBJ2-2; v_call: TRBV5-1; d_call: .; cdr3_aa: CASSSQGGLNTGELFF
j_call: TRBJ2-1; v_call: TRBV9; d_call: TRBD1; cdr3_aa: CASSAGGQAYNEQFF
j_call: TRBJ2-6; v_call: TRBV5-6; d_call: .; cdr3_aa: CASSSRVGGANVLTF
j_call: TRBJ1-2; v_call: TRBV6-5; d_call: .; cdr3_aa: CASRKRDSVYGYTF
j_call: TRBJ1-4; v_call: TRBV7-6; d_call: .; cdr3_aa: CASSLVGEGEKLFF
j_call: TRBJ1-4; v_call: TRBV4-1; d_call: TRBD1; cdr3_aa: CASSPGDRAVEKLFF
j_call: TRBJ2-3; v_call: TRBV19; d_call: .; cdr3_aa: CASSPQLRRGTDTQYF
j_call: TRBJ2-2; v_call: TRBV28; d_call: .; cdr3_aa: CASNPGGLKATGELFF
j_call: TRBJ2-5; v_call: TRBV3-1/TRBV3-2; d_call: TRBD2; cdr3_aa: CASSPGGGPETQYF
j_call: TRBJ1-2; v_call: TRBV9; d_call: .; cdr3_aa: CASSGDSYGYTF
j_call: TRBJ2-5; v_call: TRBV3-1/TRBV3-2; d_call: TRBD2; cdr3_aa: CASASGGARETQYF
j_call: TRBJ1-6; v_call: TRBV30; d_call: TRBD1; cdr3_aa: CALDRGYNSPLHF
j_call: TRBJ2-5; v_call: TRBV6-1; d_call: TRBD2; cdr3_aa: CASSEVGRVVMETQYF
j_call: TRBJ2-7; v_call: TRBV4-1; d_call: TRBD1; cdr3_aa: CASSLEGQGGREQYF
j_call: TRBJ1-5; v_call: TRBV5-6; d_call: .; cdr3_aa: CASSPAGSNQPQHF
j_call: TRBJ1-1; v_call: TRBV28; d_call: .; cdr3_aa: CASSLQGQNTEAFF
j_call: TRBJ2-7; v_call: TRBV5-1; d_call: TRBD1; cdr3_aa: CASSFKGAGEQYF
j_call: TRBJ2-5; v_call: TRBV3-1/TRBV3-2; d_call: .; cdr3_aa: CASSQQPGPTGETQYF
j_call: TRBJ2-5; v_call: TRBV7-2; d_call: TRBD2; cdr3_aa: CASSLGFWEGLGETQYF
j_call: TRBJ2-5; v_call: TRBV4-1; d_call: TRBD1; cdr3_aa: CASSQGTVDGTQYF
j_call: TRBJ1-2; v_call: TRBV19; d_call: .; cdr3_aa: CASSPGGVSNYGYTF
j_call: TRBJ1-3; v_call: TRBV5-1; d_call: .; cdr3_aa: CASSLGSSSNSGNTIYF
j_call: TRBJ2-7; v_call: TRBV21-1; d_call: .; cdr3_aa: CASSSMGQTYEQYF
j_call: TRBJ1-1; v_call: TRBV4-1; d_call: .; cdr3_aa: CASSQASGGTEAFF
j_call: TRBJ2-5; v_call: TRBV4-1; d_call: .; cdr3_aa: CASSQDRFSGSGRQETQYF
j_call: TRBJ2-3; v_call: TRBV10-1; d_call: TRBD2; cdr3_aa: CASSESARGEYF
j_call: TRBJ2-2; v_call: TRBV24-1; d_call: TRBD1; cdr3_aa: CATVGQGDTGELFF
j_call: TRBJ2-5; v_call: TRBV11-3; d_call: TRBD2; cdr3_aa: CASSFSSGSETQYF
j_call: TRBJ2-3; v_call: TRBV4-1; d_call: TRBD2; cdr3_aa: CASSHSTAGTSRNTQYF